The 7 T cell receptor beta chains given below trace back to one sample, sequenced in a study of cytomegalovirus exposure and HLA in healthy donors. In the PCR, 60 Vbeta and 13 Jbeta primers were used. Sequenced by immunoSEQ multiplex PCR; TCRdb stores in-frame clones only, minus some. This table has approximately 120,000 clones, roughly 75% appearing once. The material sequenced was PBMCs. All receptors come from a female donor in good health and CMV-seronegative.

This chain connects TRBV6-5 to TRBJ2-5; D might be TRBD2 (5 bases). CDR1 is MNHEY and CDR2 is SVGAGI in the germline V gene. V dropped 4 bases and J dropped 5 bases, with 11 bases sitting between them. The CDR3 covers 13 residues. CDR3 coding DNA: TGTGCCAGCAGTTTCCGTAGGGAGGAGACCCAGTACTTC. Amino acid sequence: CASSFRREETQYF.

This clone was seen a few times. The gene calls are TRBV28 and TRBJ1-3; D is perhaps TRBD1 (5 bases). The germline V gene encodes CDR1 MDHEN and CDR2 SYDVKM. This CDR3 is built from 15 residues. Trimming removed 6 bases from V and 4 bases from J, with 16 bases in between. CDR3 in amino acids: CASSSLGHYGNTIYF. Here the CDR3 DNA reads TGTGCCAGCAGCTCCCTCGGACACTACGGAAACACCATATATTTT.

The chain joins TRBV27 to TRBJ2-2, with 7 bases identical to TRBD1. V gave up 5 bases and J gave up 3 bases; unmatched junction bases: 3. CDR1 is MNHEY, CDR2 SMNVEV, per germline (reference sequence). The CDR3 loop spans 14 amino acids. This CDR3 reads CASSPGQHTGELFF. Written as DNA, the CDR3 is TGTGCCAGCAGTCCGGGACAGCACACCGGGGAGCTGTTTTTT.

The chain recombines TRBV11-1 with TRBJ2-5, with TRBD2 matching over 12 bases. Germline V gene lookup returns CDR1 SGHAT and CDR2 FQDESV (reference sequence). The CDR3 consists of 15 residues. V gave up 4 bases and J gave up 4 bases; unmatched junction bases: 4. The CDR3 loop is CASSSSGGATETQYF. CDR3 bases: TGTGCCAGCAGCTCTAGCGGGGGGGCTACAGAGACCCAGTACTTC. Looking up the rest from reference TRBV11-1 and TRBJ2-5 gives the full variable domain: EAEVAQSPRYKITEKSQAVAFWCDPISGHATLYWYRQILGQGPELLVQFQDESVVDDSQLPKDRFSAERLKGVDSTLKIQPAELGDSAMYLCASSSSGGATETQYFGPGTRLLVL.

The J gene is TRBJ1-3, the V gene TRBV6-5; D not certain. The ends were cut back, 6 bases at V and 4 bases at J, with 7 bases in the middle. This CDR3 has 12 amino acids. Germline CDR1 reads MNHEY; CDR2 reads SVGAGI. CDR3 region: CASSSPGNTIYF. In DNA form, the CDR3 reads TGTGCCAGCAGCTCCCCCGGAAACACCATATATTTT.

V is TRBV28 and J is TRBJ1-5, with 8 bases that match TRBD1. Trimming took 8 bases from V and 5 from J; bases not matched to a gene: 11. The germline gives CDR1 MDHEN, CDR2 SYDVKM. The CDR3 contains 15 residues. The CDR3 bases are TGTGCCAGCCACTCAGGGGGCAGGTCCCATCAGCCCCAGCATTTT. Translating it yields CASHSGGRSHQPQHF.

In its sample, this clone was seen a few times. This rearrangement joins TRBV2 to TRBJ2-5; 11 nucleotides line up with TRBD2. The CDR3 consists of 15 residues. Per germline, CDR1 SNHLY and CDR2 FYNNEI. V shed 4 bases, J shed 2 bases, and the junction held 3 bases outside the gene matches. The CDR3 sequence is CASSGASGGQETQYF. In DNA form, the CDR3 reads TGTGCCAGCAGTGGGGCTAGCGGGGGGCAAGAGACCCAGTACTTC.